This entry lists 23 T cell receptor beta chains sequenced from one sample in a study of control samples from healthy donors and cancer patients. The data were produced by immunoSEQ multiplex PCR, yet TCRdb's version contains in-frame clones alone and is incomplete. Of over 120,000 clones in the sample, roughly 94% were seen once. Sequenced material: PBMCs. These receptors were collected from a man in his sixties with colorectal cancer.

This rearrangement joins TRBV10-1 to TRBJ1-1; D not certain. V lost 3 bases and J 0 bases, leaving 5 bases between the germline ends. This CDR3 region has 13 residues. Germline-derived CDR1 and CDR2 are WNHNN and SYGVQD (reference sequence). The CDR3 coding sequence is TGCGCCAGCAGTGATGGCATGAACACTGAAGCTTTCTTT. As protein: CASSDGMNTEAFF.

The chain links TRBV19 to TRBJ1-4; D uncertain. Germline V gene sequence: CDR1 LNHDA, CDR2 SQIVND (reference sequence). This CDR3 is built from 13 residues. V shed 3 bases and J shed 4 bases, with 6 bases lying between them. DNA for the CDR3: TGTGCCAGTAGTATGCAGTTTAATGAAAAACTGTTTTTT. Translation: CASSMQFNEKLFF.

The chain couples TRBV9 to TRBJ2-1; either TRBD1 or TRBD2 may fit D (5 bases each). V lost 0 bases, J lost 2 bases, and 12 bases lay in between. CDR1 is SGDLS and CDR2 is YYNGEE in the germline V gene. The CDR3 is made up of 16 amino acids. The CDR3 DNA sequence: TGTGCCAGCAGCGTAGCCCCGGGGCTCACCTACAATGAGCAGTTCTTC. This codes for CASSVAPGLTYNEQFF.

This clone was seen only once. This CDR3 is CSARRGTYEQYF. CDR3 in DNA: TGCAGCGCGCGGCGGGGTACCTACGAGCAGTACTTC. The V and J genes are TRBV29-1 and TRBJ2-7; D may be TRBD2 (6 bases). This CDR3 contains 12 residues. Germline V lookup: CDR1 SQVTM, CDR2 ANQGSEA. Trimming took off 7 bases at V and 2 bases at J, with 12 bases between the two ends.

V usage is TRBV9 and J usage is TRBJ2-5, with D possibly called TRBD1 or TRBD2 (6 bases each). Trimming stripped 2 bases from V and 2 bases from J, with 13 bases between. Germline V gene sequence: CDR1 SGDLS, CDR2 YYNGEE. The CDR3 is made up of 15 amino acids. The CDR3 DNA sequence: TGTGCCAGCAGCGTCCATTGGGGGGCTCAAGAGACCCAGTACTTC. Its protein is CASSVHWGAQETQYF.

V usage is TRBV6-5 and J usage is TRBJ2-5, with D tentatively TRBD1 (6 bases). V gave up 5 bases and J gave up 5 bases, with 18 bases separating them. The germline V gene has CDR1 MNHEY and CDR2 SVGAGI. This CDR3 spans 15 amino acids. CDR3 loop: CASSRSRGFRETQYF. The CDR3 bases are TGTGCCAGCAGTCGAAGCAGGGGCTTCCGGGAGACCCAGTACTTC.

The chain links TRBV5-1 to TRBJ2-5, with D maybe TRBD1 (5 bases). This CDR3 has 15 residues. V was trimmed by 0 bases and J by 5 bases, leaving 14 bases between them. CDR1 and CDR2 (germline): SGHRS, YFSETQ. CDR3: CASSLGQGVVETQYF. The CDR3 coding sequence is TGCGCCAGCAGCTTGGGCCAGGGCGTGGTGGAGACCCAGTACTTC.

This chain links TRBV28 with TRBJ2-7; D is perhaps TRBD1 (6 bases). V was cut by 5 bases and J by 3 bases, with 17 bases left in between. The CDR3 sequence is 15 residues long. Germline assignment: CDR1 MDHEN and CDR2 SYDVKM. CDR3 region: CASSIPQGTSYEQYF. The CDR3 bases are TGTGCCAGCAGTATACCCCAGGGGACGAGCTACGAGCAGTACTTC.

This chain links TRBV6-6 with TRBJ1-5, with unresolved D. The V end was cut by 6 bases, the J end by 1 base, with 4 bases between. Germline V CDR1 and CDR2: MNHNY, SVGAGI (reference sequence). This CDR3 contains 12 residues. The CDR3 loop is CASRKSNQPQHF. CDR3 in DNA: TGTGCCAGCAGAAAGAGCAATCAGCCCCAGCATTTT.

This rearrangement joins TRBV29-1 to TRBJ1-1, with 8 bases lining up with TRBD1. Germline V gives CDR1 SQVTM, CDR2 ANQGSEA. This CDR3 has 13 residues. Trimming took 6 bases from V and 1 from J; bases not matched to a gene: 4. CDR3 coding DNA: TGCAGCGTGGGGACAGGTGGGAACACTGAAGCTTTCTTT. Its translation is CSVGTGGNTEAFF. Full variable domain (missing parts from reference TRBV29-1 and TRBJ1-1): SAVISQKPSRDICQRGTSLTIQCQVDSQVTMMFWYRQQPGQSLTLIATANQGSEATYESGFVIDKFPISRPNLTFSTLTVSNMSPEDSSIYLCSVGTGGNTEAFFGQGTRLTVV.

This chain links TRBV4-1 with TRBJ1-1, with D unclear. CDR1 MGHRA and CDR2 YSYEKL come from the germline V gene. V was pared by 0 bases and J by 5 bases, with 7 bases between. CDR3 length: 13 amino acids. The CDR3 is CASSQDGRTEAFF. The CDR3 DNA sequence: TGCGCCAGCAGCCAAGATGGGCGAACTGAAGCTTTCTTT.

The rearrangement uses TRBV5-8 and TRBJ2-1; TRBD2 matches 14 bases. Germline V gives CDR1 SGHTS, CDR2 YDEGEE. The CDR3 covers 17 residues. J lost 3 bases, V lost 3 bases, and 5 bases had no gene match. CDR3 DNA: TGTGCCAGCAGCTCCGGGACTAGCGGGGGCTTCTACAATGAGCAGTTCTTC. Its protein is CASSSGTSGGFYNEQFF.

The chain recombines TRBV27 with TRBJ1-6; 8 bases are a match to TRBD1. CDR1 is MNHEY and CDR2 is SMNVEV in the germline V gene (reference sequence). Losses at the gene ends were 0 bases for V and 7 bases for J; bases not matched to a gene: 5. The CDR3 consists of 16 residues. CDR3: CASSLSQGAQNSPLHF. In DNA form, the CDR3 reads TGTGCCAGCAGTTTATCCCAGGGGGCGCAGAATTCACCCCTCCACTTT.

The chain employs TRBV19 and TRBJ2-4; 8 bases align to TRBD2. CDR3 length: 14 amino acids. V was clipped by 2 bases and J by 6 bases; unmatched bases: 3. Germline CDR1 reads LNHDA; CDR2 reads SQIVND (reference sequence). The CDR3 nucleotides read TGTGCCAGTAGTATAATGGCGGGGGGAAACATTCAGTACTTC. Translated, it gives CASSIMAGGNIQYF.

The chain joins TRBV3-1 (or the pseudogene TRBV3-2) to TRBJ1-4; no firm D call. The V end lost 4 bases, the J end lost 0 bases, and 9 bases lay between the germline ends. Germline CDR1 reads LGHDT; CDR2 reads YNNKEL (reference sequence). The CDR3 consists of 15 residues. The CDR3 sequence: CASSRRVATNEKLFF. The CDR3, as DNA: TGTGCCAGCAGCCGGCGAGTGGCAACTAATGAAAAACTGTTTTTT.

CDR3 amino acids: CSVDPTASTFTNYGYTF. CDR3 DNA: TGCAGCGTTGACCCGACAGCGTCAACTTTCACTAACTATGGCTACACCTTC. This sequence joins TRBV29-1 and TRBJ1-2, with D possibly being TRBD1 (5 bases). Germline assignment: CDR1 SQVTM and CDR2 ANQGSEA. The CDR3 runs 17 residues. V was pared by 3 bases and J by 0 bases, with 20 bases between.

The rearrangement joins TRBV25-1 to TRBJ1-6; D gene unclear. This CDR3 region has 16 residues. Trimming cost V 1 base and J 9 bases, with 16 bases left between them. Germline V gene data show CDR1 as MGHDK and CDR2 as SYGVNS. In nucleotides, the CDR3 is TGTGCCAGCAGTGAATCAGGCCGAGTCGGGAGTTCACCCCTCCACTTT. Translating it yields CASSESGRVGSSPLHF.

V and J are TRBV3-1 (or the pseudogene TRBV3-2) and TRBJ2-7; D might be TRBD1 or TRBD2, each matching 6 bases. The CDR3 spans 14 residues. Germline-derived CDR1 and CDR2 are LGHDT and YNNKEL (reference sequence). V shed 4 bases and J shed 5 bases, with 15 bases lying between them. The CDR3 sequence is CASSRGGTLNEQYF. DNA of the CDR3: TGTGCCAGCAGCCGGGGCGGGACACTCAACGAGCAGTACTTC.

The V gene is TRBV19, the J gene TRBJ1-4, with D possibly matching TRBD1 (6 bases). The CDR3 is 13 residues long. V was clipped by 5 bases and J by 8 bases, with 12 bases between them. The germline V gene encodes CDR1 LNHDA and CDR2 SQIVND (reference sequence). The CDR3 loop is CASSPQGGEKLFF. The CDR3 nucleotides are TGTGCCAGTAGTCCACAGGGCGGAGAAAAACTGTTTTTT.

The chain employs TRBV29-1 and TRBJ2-1, with unresolved D. CDR1 and CDR2 from the germline V gene are SQVTM and ANQGSEA. CDR3 length: 12 residues. The V gene lost 6 bases and the J gene lost 7 bases, with 13 bases spanning the gap. The CDR3 loop is CSVRQLGNEQFF. Here the CDR3 DNA reads TGCAGCGTCCGACAATTGGGAAATGAGCAGTTCTTC.

The rearrangement uses TRBV14 and TRBJ1-6; no clear D. The CDR3 extends over 14 amino acids. V was trimmed by 1 base and J by 9 bases, leaving 10 bases between them. CDR1 is SGHDN and CDR2 is FVKESK in the germline V gene. The CDR3 here is CASSQAGVSSPLHF. CDR3 in DNA: TGTGCCAGCAGCCAAGCCGGGGTCAGTTCACCCCTCCACTTT.

The V call is TRBV11-3, the J call TRBJ2-5, with 9 bases aligning to TRBD2. V trimming: 3 bases; J trimming: 4 bases; junction bases outside the gene matches: 0. This CDR3 contains 13 residues. Looked up from germline, CDR1 is SGHNT and CDR2 is YENEEA. The CDR3 is CASSFSGGETQYF. CDR3 sequence (DNA): TGTGCCAGCAGCTTTAGCGGGGGAGAGACCCAGTACTTC.

This chain links TRBV7-2 with TRBJ2-7, with D possibly TRBD1 on 6 matching bases. The CDR3 consists of 17 residues. The germline V gene encodes CDR1 SGHTA and CDR2 FQGNSA. V shed 0 bases and J shed 3 bases, with 18 bases lying between them. CDR3: CASSLAGRPGQNYEQYF. The CDR3 DNA reads TGTGCCAGCAGCTTAGCCGGGCGTCCGGGACAAAACTACGAGCAGTACTTC.